The 18 T cell receptor beta chains reported below all come from one sample, sequenced in a study of beta chain features in type 1 diabetes (dated 2018 in TCRdb). The library was built by means of the immunoSEQ multiplex PCR assay. The entire amount of isolated RNA was reverse transcribed using the High Capacity cDNA Reverse Transcription Kit, so the sequenced TCRB transcripts were expressed ones. TCRdb provides this immuneACCESS table in a form limited to in-frame rearrangements. Some clones are lacking; in checked studies, under half of them reflect an unresolved V gene, and why the rest are absent is not known. Within this sample are 120,000 to 150,000 clones, with roughly 9.7% of them counted one time only. The ten largest account for about 0.6% of the sample. Sequencing was carried out using central memory CD4+ T cells from blood. These receptors were taken from a woman aged 40-49 years in good health.

There are many counts of this clone. The chain carries TRBV5-1 and TRBJ2-5; a weak D match, TRBD1 (6 bases). The CDR3 has 13 residues. V lost 5 bases and J 4 bases, leaving 12 bases between the germline ends. Germline CDR1 reads SGHRS; CDR2 reads YFSETQ. The DNA for the CDR3 is TGCGCCAGCAGATCAGGGGCCTTAGAGACCCAGTACTTC. Residues: CASRSGALETQYF.

This rearrangement joins TRBV10-3 to TRBJ2-7; TRBD2 is a possible D gene (5 bases). Trimming shortened V by 0 bases and J by 4 bases, and 13 bases separated the two germline ends. The CDR3 sequence is 15 residues long. Germline lookup yields CDR1 ENHRY and CDR2 SYGVKD. The CDR3: CAISESEGGRYEQYF. In nucleotides, the CDR3 is TGTGCCATCAGTGAGTCGGAAGGAGGTCGATACGAGCAGTACTTC.

V gene TRBV27 combines with J gene TRBJ1-6; TRBD1 is a possible D gene (6 bases). The V end lost 2 bases, the J end lost 6 bases, and 20 bases lay between the germline ends. From germline, CDR1 is MNHEY and CDR2 SMNVEV (reference sequence). The CDR3 totals 18 residues. CDR3 protein: CASSLIESGGGGNSPLHF. CDR3 nucleotide sequence: TGTGCCAGCAGTTTAATCGAGTCGGGGGGCGGTGGTAATTCACCCCTCCACTTT.

The chain links TRBV5-1 to TRBJ2-7, with D possibly TRBD1 on 6 matching bases. The closer fit of TRBJ2-5 to the DNA end suggests the J call may be wrong. The CDR3 contains 14 residues. In germline, CDR1 is SGHRS, CDR2 YFSETQ. The CDR3 loop reads CASSLRDTQETQYF. CDR3 DNA sequence: TGCGCCAGCAGCTTGAGGGACACCCAAGAGACCCAGTACTTC.

The table lists this clone with a few counts. This sample also contains other DNA sequences that code for the same CDR3. The gene calls are TRBV14 and TRBJ2-2, with D possibly being TRBD2 (7 bases). The CDR3 spans 15 residues. Germline loops: CDR1 SGHDN, CDR2 FVKESK. The V and J ends lost 1 base and 2 bases respectively, with 8 bases between them. The CDR3 loop reads CASSQAGGNTGELFF. The CDR3 nucleotides are TGTGCCAGCAGCCAAGCGGGGGGCAACACCGGGGAGCTGTTTTTT.

The J gene is TRBJ2-5, the V gene TRBV7-6; D not certain. CDR3 length equals 11 residues. Germline loops: CDR1 SGHVS, CDR2 FNYEAQ. V was pared by 5 bases and J by 2 bases, with 3 bases between. This CDR3 reads CASSEQETQYF. CDR3 coding DNA: TGTGCCAGCAGCGAGCAAGAGACCCAGTACTTC.

In DNA form, the CDR3 reads TGTGCCAGCAGTTTATTGGGGCAGGGTAATGAAAAACTGTTTTTT. Translating gives CASSLLGQGNEKLFF. This chain links TRBV27 with TRBJ1-4; possible D gene TRBD1, 5 bases. The CDR3 is made up of 15 amino acids. Per the germline V gene, CDR1 is MNHEY and CDR2 is SMNVEV (reference sequence). V was clipped by 1 base and J by 4 bases, with 10 bases between them.

This chain connects TRBV2 to TRBJ1-1; possible D gene TRBD1, 6 bases. V was pared by 7 bases and J by 4 bases, with 13 bases between. This CDR3 has 13 residues. Germline V gene data show CDR1 as SNHLY and CDR2 as FYNNEI. The CDR3 nucleotides read TGTGCCAGCAACAGGGTTGTGGGCACTGAAGCTTTCTTT. Translated, it gives CASNRVVGTEAFF. The variable domain in full, with the rest retrieved from reference TRBV2 and TRBJ1-1, is EPEVTQTPSHQVTQMGQEVILRCVPISNHLYFYWYRQILGQKVEFLVSFYNNEISEKSEIFDDQFSVERPDGSNFTLKIRSTKLEDSAMYFCASNRVVGTEAFFGQGTRLTVV.

The chain recombines TRBV14 with TRBJ1-1; D perhaps matches TRBD1 (6 bases). The germline V gene has CDR1 SGHDN and CDR2 FVKESK. Trimming took 5 bases from V and 3 from J, leaving 16 bases between them. This CDR3 comprises 15 residues. This CDR3 reads CASSRLTGMHTEAFF. The CDR3 nucleotides read TGTGCCAGCAGCAGGCTTACAGGGATGCACACTGAAGCTTTCTTT.

This clone was counted at least ten times. CDR3 residues: CASRRQGAAHSGANVLTF. The CDR3 bases are TGTGCCAGCAGGAGACAGGGGGCCGCCCACTCTGGGGCCAACGTCCTGACTTTC. The J gene is TRBJ2-6, the V gene TRBV27; the match to TRBD1 covers 10 bases. The trim removed 6 bases at V and 0 bases at J, leaving 8 bases unmatched. Germline V gene data show CDR1 as MNHEY and CDR2 as SMNVEV (reference sequence). This CDR3 is 18 amino acids long.

The V gene is TRBV15, the J gene TRBJ1-5, with D tentatively TRBD1 (5 bases). There are 15 residues in the CDR3. CDR1 and CDR2 from the germline V gene are LNHNV and YYDKDF (reference sequence). Trimming pared 0 bases from V and 2 bases from J, leaving 8 bases between. The CDR3 sequence: CATSREGGGNQPQHF. CDR3 nucleotides: TGTGCCACCAGCAGAGAGGGAGGGGGCAATCAGCCCCAGCATTTT.

This clone occurred a few times. The chain has TRBV7-2 and TRBJ2-1, with 8 bases fitting TRBD2. With 2 bases clipped from V and 9 bases from J, the junction kept 9 bases outside the gene matches. Germline CDR1 is SGHTA and CDR2 is FQGNSA. The length of the CDR3 is 15 residues. The CDR3 spells CASSLYPSGGGEQFF. CDR3 coding DNA: TGTGCCAGCAGCTTATACCCAAGCGGGGGCGGTGAGCAGTTCTTC.

The chain links TRBV6-1 to TRBJ1-6; D unresolved. V was trimmed by 6 bases and J by 4 bases, leaving 4 bases between them. This CDR3 region has 12 residues. The germline V gene has CDR1 MNHNS and CDR2 SASEGT. This CDR3 reads CASSQYNSPLHF. Here the CDR3 DNA reads TGTGCCAGCAGCCAGTATAATTCACCCCTCCACTTT.

This clone turned up a few times. The V gene is TRBV25-1, the J gene TRBJ1-1, with 8 bases identical to TRBD1. V gave up 6 bases and J gave up 4 bases; unmatched junction bases: 10. The CDR3 has 15 amino acids. Germline V gene sequence: CDR1 MGHDK, CDR2 SYGVNS. In DNA form, the CDR3 reads TGTGCCAGCAGCTCCGGACAGGGCTGGGGCACTGAAGCTTTCTTT. It yields the protein CASSSGQGWGTEAFF.

This chain uses TRBV5-5 with TRBJ1-5; a possible D gene is TRBD1 (5 bases). The CDR3 loop spans 15 amino acids. Between the trimmed V and J ends, which lost 0 bases and 3 bases, there was a span of 10 bases. Germline V gene data show CDR1 as SGHKS and CDR2 as YYEKEE (reference sequence). CDR3 sequence (DNA): TGTGCCAGCAGCTTGGCAGGGTTAGACAATCAGCCCCAGCATTTT. This encodes CASSLAGLDNQPQHF.

In its sample, this clone was seen many times. This chain joins TRBV1 and TRBJ2-7; TRBD2 is the table's D call, not checked against the DNA. TRBV1 is an annotated pseudogene. The CDR3 totals 11 residues. CDR3 DNA: TGCAAAGCTCGGGGGGGTTACGAGCAGTACTTC. Translating it yields CKARGGYEQYF.

The chain joins TRBV2 to TRBJ2-1, with D tentatively TRBD2 (5 bases). CDR1 is SNHLY and CDR2 is FYNNEI in the germline V gene. Trimming took off 8 bases at V and 7 bases at J, with 15 bases between the two ends. The CDR3 is 13 residues long. The CDR3 is CASLGLFGNEQFF. In nucleotides, the CDR3 is TGTGCCAGCCTAGGACTGTTTGGGAATGAGCAGTTCTTC.

V usage is TRBV2 and J usage is TRBJ2-1, with unresolved D. The V gene lost 6 bases and the J gene lost 9 bases, with 12 bases spanning the gap. Per germline, CDR1 SNHLY and CDR2 FYNNEI. The CDR3 loop spans 12 amino acids. The CDR3 protein is CASRYGGGEQFF. CDR3 coding DNA: TGTGCCAGCAGGTACGGTGGCGGTGAGCAGTTCTTC.